Each of the 10 T cell receptor beta chains below was sequenced from the same sample in a study of monozygotic twins with inflammatory bowel disease. TCRdb reprocessed the 5' RACE reads and stores each CDR3 protein as one record, lacking DNA. The listing contains about 170,000 distinct CDR3 sequences. The sequenced material came from blood. The receptor source for this set is a human donor with ulcerative colitis or Crohn's disease, or a healthy co-twin of an affected twin (not recorded which).

V is TRBV7-2 and J is TRBJ2-7; the D call from TCRdb, TRBD2, cannot be confirmed without DNA. The CDR3 is 18 residues long. Germline V CDR1 and CDR2: SGHTA, FQGNSA. Here the CDR3 reads CASSLVGLGLAGIYEQYF.

The CDR3 sequence is CASSLPGRGKPYRYEQYF. This sequence joins TRBV23-1 and TRBJ2-7; TCRdb lists TRBD1, though no DNA is available to test this call. TRBV23-1 is placed among ORFs of uncertain function. The CDR3 length is 18 residues.

This chain connects TRBV5-8 to TRBJ2-3; the D call from TCRdb, TRBD2, cannot be confirmed without DNA. The CDR3 spans 17 residues. Germline values: CDR1 SGHTS, CDR2 YDEGEE. CDR3 amino acids: CASSLYVTGGVTDTQYF.

The V gene is TRBV30, the J gene TRBJ1-5; the TCRdb call, TRBD1, lacks DNA for checking. Germline V gene sequence: CDR1 GTSNPN, CDR2 SVGIG (reference sequence). The CDR3 consists of 15 residues. The CDR3 protein is CAWSRQGNSNQPQHF.

The chain recombines TRBV27 with TRBJ2-1; as DNA is missing, the TRBD1 call by TCRdb cannot be tested. The CDR3 has 15 amino acids. Germline V CDR1 and CDR2: MNHEY, SMNVEV (reference sequence). CDR3 region: CASSLLGGGDNEQFF.

This rearrangement joins TRBV28 to TRBJ2-7. The CDR3 covers 12 residues. CDR1 is MDHEN and CDR2 is SYDVKM in the germline V gene. The CDR3 spells CASSLLGSEQYF.

The chain has TRBV11-2 and TRBJ2-1; TCRdb designates TRBD1, a call that cannot be tested without DNA. Per germline, CDR1 SGHAT and CDR2 FQNNGV. There are 16 residues in the CDR3. CDR3 residues: CASSFRTGGTYNEQFF.

The chain uses TRBV19 and TRBJ1-5. This CDR3 contains 14 residues. Per the germline V gene, CDR1 is LNHDA and CDR2 is SQIVND (reference sequence). This CDR3 reads CASHDRPGNQPQHF.

The V gene is TRBV6-1, the J gene TRBJ1-4; as DNA is missing, the TRBD1 call by TCRdb cannot be tested. This CDR3 contains 14 residues. Per the germline V gene, CDR1 is MNHNS and CDR2 is SASEGT. The CDR3 sequence: CASSPPAEPEKLFF.

This sequence joins TRBV12-3 or TRBV12-4 and TRBJ2-2; TCRdb reports TRBD1, a call that lacks DNA to check it against. The CDR3 length is 16 residues. The CDR3 region is CASNPMTGWNTGELFF.